This T cell receptor (beta chain) is from a study of radiation and T cells in renal cell carcinoma. Regarding the study as a whole: In nephrectomy-only tumors, top 100 clonotypes averaged around 40%, versus around 50% irradiated. Compared with controls, irradiated tumors had more, larger dominant CDR3 motifs.

The treatment: treatment-naive control, cytoreductive nephrectomy. Clear cell pathology was present in this patient's renal cell carcinoma. Control tumor donors were a few females and more than ten males, median age roughly 52 years. As to this clone: Its specificity is not known.

The repertoire was sequenced with immunoSEQ multiplex PCR; TCRdb's copy has only in-frame clones and lacks some. The table has roughly 18,000 clones, about 55% seen once. The V segment lost 0 bases and the J segment 8 bases; nucleotides outside the gene matches: 4. This CDR3 region has 16 residues. Germline CDR1 and CDR2: SGDLS and YYNGEE. This chain joins TRBV9 and TRBJ2-1, with 14 nucleotides matching TRBD2. Source: tumor tissue, taken from a patient whose treatment was nephrectomy without radiotherapy. This receptor was taken from a man in his forties or fifties with renal cell carcinoma. CDR3 in DNA: TGTGCCAGCAGCGTAGGACTAGCGGGAGGGTACGATGAGCAGTTCTTC. Encoded protein: CASSVGLAGGYDEQFF.